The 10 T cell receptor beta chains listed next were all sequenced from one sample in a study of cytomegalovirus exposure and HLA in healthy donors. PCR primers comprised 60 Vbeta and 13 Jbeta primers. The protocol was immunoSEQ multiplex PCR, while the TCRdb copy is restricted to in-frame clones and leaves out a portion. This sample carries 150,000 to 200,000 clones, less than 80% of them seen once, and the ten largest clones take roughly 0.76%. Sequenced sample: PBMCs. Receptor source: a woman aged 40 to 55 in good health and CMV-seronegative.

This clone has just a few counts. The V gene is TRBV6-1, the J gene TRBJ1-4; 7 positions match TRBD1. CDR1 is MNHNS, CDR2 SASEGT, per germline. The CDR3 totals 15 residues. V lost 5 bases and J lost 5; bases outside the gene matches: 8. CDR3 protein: CASSSRDSINEKLFF. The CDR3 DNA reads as TGTGCCAGCAGTAGCCGGGACAGCATAAATGAAAAACTGTTTTTT.

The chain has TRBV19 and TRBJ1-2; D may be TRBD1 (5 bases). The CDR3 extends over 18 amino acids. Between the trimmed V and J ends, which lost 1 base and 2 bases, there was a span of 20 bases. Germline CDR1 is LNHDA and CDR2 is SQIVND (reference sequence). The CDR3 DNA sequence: TGTGCCAGTAGTATAGGCCTGGACGCAAGGGGTTCCAACTATGGCTACACCTTC. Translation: CASSIGLDARGSNYGYTF.

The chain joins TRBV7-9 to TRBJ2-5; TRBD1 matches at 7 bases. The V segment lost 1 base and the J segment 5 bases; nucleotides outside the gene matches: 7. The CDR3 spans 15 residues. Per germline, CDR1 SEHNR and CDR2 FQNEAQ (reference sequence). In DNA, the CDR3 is TGTGCCAGCAGCTTAGGACAGGGATCTCCGGAGACCCAGTACTTC. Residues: CASSLGQGSPETQYF. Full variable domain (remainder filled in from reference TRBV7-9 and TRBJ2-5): DTGVSQNPRHKITKRGQNVTFRCDPISEHNRLYWYRQTLGQGPEFLTYFQNEAQLEKSRLLSDRFSAERPKGSFSTLEIQRTEQGDSAMYLCASSLGQGSPETQYFGPGTRLLVL.

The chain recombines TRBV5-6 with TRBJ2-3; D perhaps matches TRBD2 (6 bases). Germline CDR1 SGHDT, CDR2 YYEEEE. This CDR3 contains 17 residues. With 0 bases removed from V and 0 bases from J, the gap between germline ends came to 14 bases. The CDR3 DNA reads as TGTGCCAGCAGCTTGGAGGTTGGAGGGGTTAGCACAGATACGCAGTATTTT. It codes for CASSLEVGGVSTDTQYF.

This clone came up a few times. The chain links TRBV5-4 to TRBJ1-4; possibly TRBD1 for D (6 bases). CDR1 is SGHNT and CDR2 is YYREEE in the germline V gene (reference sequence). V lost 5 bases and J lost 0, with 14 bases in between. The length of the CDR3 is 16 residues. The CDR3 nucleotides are TGTGCCAGCAGTTTAGACAGGATCCCAACTAATGAAAAACTGTTTTTT. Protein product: CASSLDRIPTNEKLFF.

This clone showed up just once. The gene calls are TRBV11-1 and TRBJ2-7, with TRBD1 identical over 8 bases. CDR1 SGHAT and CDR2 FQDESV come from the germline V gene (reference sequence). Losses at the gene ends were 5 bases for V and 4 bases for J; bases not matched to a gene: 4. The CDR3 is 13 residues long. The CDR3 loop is CASSRDRGYEQYF. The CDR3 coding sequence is TGTGCCAGCAGCCGCGACAGGGGATACGAGCAGTACTTC. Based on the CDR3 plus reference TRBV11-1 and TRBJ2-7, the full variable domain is EAEVAQSPRYKITEKSQAVAFWCDPISGHATLYWYRQILGQGPELLVQFQDESVVDDSQLPKDRFSAERLKGVDSTLKIQPAELGDSAMYLCASSRDRGYEQYFGPGTRLTVT.

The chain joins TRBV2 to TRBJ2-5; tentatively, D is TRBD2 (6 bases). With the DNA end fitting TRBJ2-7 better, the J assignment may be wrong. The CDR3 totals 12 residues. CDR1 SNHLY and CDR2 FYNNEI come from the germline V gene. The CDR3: CASSPIADEQYF. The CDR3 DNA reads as TGTGCCAGCAGCCCAATAGCGGACGAGCAGTACTTC.

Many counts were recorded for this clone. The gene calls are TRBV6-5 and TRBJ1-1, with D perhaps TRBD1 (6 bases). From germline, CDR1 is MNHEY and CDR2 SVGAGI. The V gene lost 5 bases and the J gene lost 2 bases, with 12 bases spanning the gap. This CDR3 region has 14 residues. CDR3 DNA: TGTGCCAGCAGTACACAGGGTCGTAACACTGAAGCTTTCTTT. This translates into CASSTQGRNTEAFF.

CDR3 DNA sequence: TGTGCCAGCAGCCCACTAGCGGGGGACAACAATGAGCAGTTCTTC. Its protein is CASSPLAGDNNEQFF. The genes are TRBV14 and TRBJ2-1, with 11 nucleotides matching TRBD2. Trimming removed 4 bases from V and 5 bases from J; junction bases left unmatched: 4. This CDR3 is 15 amino acids long. CDR1 and CDR2 from the germline V gene are SGHDN and FVKESK.

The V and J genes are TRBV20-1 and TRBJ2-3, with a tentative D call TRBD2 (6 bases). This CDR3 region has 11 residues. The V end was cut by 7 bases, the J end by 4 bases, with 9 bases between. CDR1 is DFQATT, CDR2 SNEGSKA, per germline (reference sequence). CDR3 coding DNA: TGCAGTGAGAGGAGGGCAGATACGCAGTATTTT. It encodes CSERRADTQYF.